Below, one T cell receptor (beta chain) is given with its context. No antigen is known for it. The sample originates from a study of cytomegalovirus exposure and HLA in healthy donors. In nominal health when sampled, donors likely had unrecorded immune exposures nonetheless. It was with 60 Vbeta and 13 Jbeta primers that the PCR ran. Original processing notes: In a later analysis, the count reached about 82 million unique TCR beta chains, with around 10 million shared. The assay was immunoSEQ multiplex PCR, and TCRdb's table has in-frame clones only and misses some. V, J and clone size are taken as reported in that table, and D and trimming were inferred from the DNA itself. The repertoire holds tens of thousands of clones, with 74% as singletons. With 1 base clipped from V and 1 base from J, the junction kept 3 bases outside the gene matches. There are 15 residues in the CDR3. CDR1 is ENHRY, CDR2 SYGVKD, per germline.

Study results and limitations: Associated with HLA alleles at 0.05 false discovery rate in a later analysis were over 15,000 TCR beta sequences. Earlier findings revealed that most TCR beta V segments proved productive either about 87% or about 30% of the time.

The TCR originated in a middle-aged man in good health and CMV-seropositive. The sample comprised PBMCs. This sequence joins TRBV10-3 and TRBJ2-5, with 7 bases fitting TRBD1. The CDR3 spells CAISEWDSFQETQYF. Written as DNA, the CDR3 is TGTGCCATCAGTGAGTGGGACAGCTTCCAAGAGACCCAGTACTTC.